This TCR beta chain was recovered during a study of cytomegalovirus exposure and HLA in healthy donors. The V end lost 2 bases, the J end lost 5 bases, and 9 bases lay between the germline ends. There are 13 residues in the CDR3. Germline CDR1 SGHVS, CDR2 FNYEAQ. The PCR ran on 60 Vbeta and 13 Jbeta primers. Clones were read by immunoSEQ multiplex PCR, and TCRdb kept only the in-frame ones, dropping some. Among about 120,000 clones listed, roughly 86% were seen once. The chain carries TRBV7-6 and TRBJ2-5; possible D gene TRBD2, 5 bases. Sequencing was done on a sample of PBMCs. This receptor was taken from a man in his late teens or twenties in good health and CMV-seronegative. This chain's CDR3 is CASSLRGLETQYF. CDR3 coding DNA: TGTGCCAGCAGCTTACGGGGATTGGAGACCCAGTACTTC. Drawing the rest from reference TRBV7-6 and TRBJ2-5, the complete variable domain is GAGVSQSPRYKVTKRGQDVALRCDPISGHVSLYWYRQALGQGPEFLTYFNYEAQQDKSGLPNDRFSAERPEGSISTLTIQRTEQRDSAMYRCASSLRGLETQYFGPGTRLLVL.